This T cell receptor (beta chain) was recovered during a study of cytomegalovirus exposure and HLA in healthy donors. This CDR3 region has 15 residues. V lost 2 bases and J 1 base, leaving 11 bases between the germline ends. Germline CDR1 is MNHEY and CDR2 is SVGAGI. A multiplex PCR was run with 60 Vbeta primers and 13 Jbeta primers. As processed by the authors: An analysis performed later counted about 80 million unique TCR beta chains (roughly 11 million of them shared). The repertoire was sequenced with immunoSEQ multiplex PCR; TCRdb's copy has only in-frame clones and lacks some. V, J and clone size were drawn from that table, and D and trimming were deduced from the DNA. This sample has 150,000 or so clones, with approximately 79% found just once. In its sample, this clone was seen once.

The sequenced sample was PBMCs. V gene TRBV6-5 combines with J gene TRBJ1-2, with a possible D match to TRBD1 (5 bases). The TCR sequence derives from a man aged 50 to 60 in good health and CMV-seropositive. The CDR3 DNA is TGTGCCAGCAGTTACGGGGCAGGTGATAACTATGGCTACACCTTC. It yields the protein CASSYGAGDNYGYTF.